These 28 T cell receptor beta chains originate from one sample sequenced in a study of T-cell reconstitution after alpha-beta-depleted transplantation in children. Using unique molecular identifiers, the investigators prepared the TCRbeta library. TCRdb re-derived calls from the PCR reads in MiXCR, one entry per CDR3 protein. The repertoire holds 200,000 to 250,000 distinct CDR3 sequences, with under 13% as singletons. Sequencing was performed on PBMCs, taken before TCRalphabeta/CD19-depleted stem cell transplant. Receptors were obtained from a child under two years old with acute myeloid leukemia, due to receive a stem cell transplant.

Concerning this clonotype itself: A read error may explain this, as a much larger clone is one base away. The rearrangement links TRBV20-1 to TRBJ2-7; D may correspond to TRBD1 or TRBD2 (5 bases each). The CDR3 is made up of 12 amino acids. V shed 3 bases and J shed 3 bases, with 9 bases lying between them. Germline V gene lookup returns CDR1 DFQATT and CDR2 SNEGSKA (reference sequence). CDR3 sequence reads: CSARRGDYEQYF. CDR3 bases: TGCAGTGCTAGGAGGGGAGACTACGAGCAGTACTTC.

This clonotype showed up many times. This chain connects TRBV29-1 to TRBJ2-7; D possibly corresponds to TRBD2 (6 bases). Per germline, CDR1 SQVTM and CDR2 ANQGSEA. V shed 3 bases and J shed 0 bases, with 9 bases lying between them. The CDR3 has 13 amino acids. In DNA, the CDR3 is TGCAGCGTTGAGCTGGGACTCTCCTACGAGCAGTACTTC. Amino acids: CSVELGLSYEQYF.

The rearrangement links TRBV7-8 to TRBJ2-7, with 11 bases lining up with TRBD2. This CDR3 contains 14 residues. V was clipped by 4 bases and J by 4 bases; unmatched bases: 3. Germline V lookup: CDR1 SGHVS, CDR2 FQNEAQ. CDR3 DNA: TGTGCCAGCAGCTGGGGACTAGCGGCATACGAGCAGTACTTC. It is translated as CASSWGLAAYEQYF. Variable domain in full (rest from reference TRBV7-8 and TRBJ2-7): GAGVSQSPRYKVAKRGQDVALRCDPISGHVSLFWYQQALGQGPEFLTYFQNEAQLDKSGLPSDRFFAERPEGSVSTLKIQRTQQEDSAVYLCASSWGLAAYEQYFGPGTRLTVT.

V gene TRBV18 combines with J gene TRBJ2-1; D is unresolved. Germline assignment: CDR1 KGHSH and CDR2 LQKENI. Trimming cost V 2 bases and J 8 bases, with 4 bases left between them. The CDR3 covers 11 residues. As DNA, the CDR3 is TGTGCCAGCTCACCAGTCCATGAGCAGTTCTTC. This codes for CASSPVHEQFF.

The chain combines TRBV4-2 with TRBJ2-3; TRBD2 agrees at 10 bases. V shed 4 bases and J 3 bases; nucleotides not matched to a gene: 16. Per germline, CDR1 LGHNA and CDR2 YNFKEQ. The CDR3 has 19 amino acids. CDR3 region: CASSPGPSGSWVRTDTQYF. The CDR3 DNA reads TGTGCCAGCAGCCCCGGGCCTAGCGGGAGCTGGGTGCGGACAGATACGCAGTATTTT.

This clonotype has at least ten counts. The J gene is TRBJ2-1, the V gene TRBV7-8, with 7 bases lining up with TRBD2. Germline CDR1 is SGHVS and CDR2 is FQNEAQ. The CDR3 totals 15 residues. J was trimmed by 1 base and V by 10 bases; bases with no gene match: 10. CDR3 sequence: CATSTSERSYNEQFF. The CDR3 region has the DNA TGTGCCACCTCCACTAGCGAGAGATCCTACAATGAGCAGTTCTTC.

Turning to this clonotype: This could be a read error, since a much larger clone is one nucleotide away. The CDR3 does not end in the conserved phenylalanine or tryptophan, so this is likely a read error. V is TRBV20-1 and J is TRBJ1-1; a weak D match, TRBD1 (5 bases). This CDR3 has 11 residues. CDR1 is DFQATT and CDR2 is SNEGSKA in the germline V gene (reference sequence). V lost 3 bases and J 11 bases, leaving 13 bases between the germline ends. This chain's CDR3 is CSASAPGGAFY. CDR3 in DNA: TGCAGTGCTAGCGCACCGGGGGGGGCTTTCTAT.

About this clonotype itself: A much more abundant neighbour one base away suggests this may be a read error. The chain has TRBV5-1 and TRBJ2-7, with D perhaps matching TRBD2 (5 bases). Per the germline V gene, CDR1 is SGHRS and CDR2 is YFSETQ. The CDR3 length is 14 residues. The CDR3 region has the DNA TGCGCCAGCAGTAATGAGCGGTCCCCCTACGAGGAGTACTTC. As protein: CASSNERSPYEEYF.

This clonotype appeared many times. This chain connects TRBV5-1 to TRBJ1-1, with 8 nucleotides matching TRBD1. Germline loops: CDR1 SGHRS, CDR2 YFSETQ. This CDR3 comprises 15 residues. Trimming cost V 2 bases and J 4 bases; bases outside gene matches: 7. CDR3 loop: CASSFRPGQATEAFF. CDR3 coding DNA: TGCGCCAGCAGCTTCCGCCCGGGACAGGCCACTGAAGCTTTCTTT.

This clonotype was counted at least ten times. This chain uses TRBV25-1 with TRBJ1-1; a weak D match, TRBD1 (6 bases). Germline-derived CDR1 and CDR2 are MGHDK and SYGVNS. The CDR3 is made up of 16 amino acids. Trimming cost V 4 bases and J 6 bases, with 21 bases left between them. The CDR3 region is CASSGTTGQYHPEAFF. The CDR3 DNA is TGTGCCAGCAGTGGAACGACTGGACAGTATCACCCTGAAGCTTTCTTT.

The V and J genes are TRBV11-1 and TRBJ2-1; 13 bases fit TRBD2. V trimming: 5 bases; J trimming: 6 bases; junction bases outside the gene matches: 7. The CDR3 consists of 16 residues. Germline V CDR1 and CDR2: SGHAT, FQDESV (reference sequence). This chain's CDR3 is CASSGGTSGMGNEQFF. DNA for the CDR3: TGTGCCAGCAGCGGCGGGACTAGCGGGATGGGCAATGAGCAGTTCTTC.

This clonotype was seen at least ten times. The gene calls are TRBV28 and TRBJ2-3; 10 positions match TRBD1. This CDR3 comprises 15 residues. The V and J ends lost 3 bases and 2 bases, in that order; junction bases with no gene match: 2. The V gene's germline CDR1 is MDHEN and CDR2 SYDVKM. The CDR3 here is CASSFDRGLTDTQYF. The CDR3 region has the DNA TGTGCCAGCAGTTTCGACAGGGGGCTCACAGATACGCAGTATTTT.

There are many counts of this clonotype. The CDR3 DNA follows: TGTGCCAGTGGCCGCGAGCCTGAAGCTTTCTTT. This codes for CASGREPEAFF. The chain recombines TRBV19 with TRBJ1-1; D unresolved. The CDR3 has 11 residues. The ends were cut back, 8 bases at V and 6 bases at J, with 10 bases in the middle. Germline V gene lookup returns CDR1 LNHDA and CDR2 SQIVND (reference sequence).

This clonotype has only one observation. A read error may explain this, as a much larger clone is one base away. The rearrangement uses TRBV3-1 and TRBJ2-4; TRBD2 matches at 8 bases. CDR3 size: 15 residues. J was trimmed by 8 bases and V by 6 bases; bases with no gene match: 12. Germline CDR1 and CDR2: LGHDT and YNNKEL (reference sequence). CDR3 sequence: CASRQLTGGKYIQYF. The CDR3 DNA reads as TGTGCCAGCAGACAACTAACGGGGGGGAAGTACATTCAGTACTTC.

This clonotype came up a few times. A read error may produce the germline difference seen at one junction end. V gene TRBV11-2 combines with J gene TRBJ1-2; perhaps TRBD1 as D (5 bases). The CDR3 is 12 residues long. Germline lookup yields CDR1 SGHAT and CDR2 FQNNGV. As DNA, the CDR3 is TGTGCCAGCAGCTTAGGGGGCTATGGCTACCCCTTC. It codes for CASSLGGYGYPF.

This clonotype was seen many times. V is TRBV29-1 and J is TRBJ2-7, with TRBD1 matching 8 bases. Germline CDR1 reads SQVTM; CDR2 reads ANQGSEA. V lost 7 bases, J lost 5 bases, and 7 bases stayed unmatched. The CDR3 is 12 amino acids. CDR3 sequence: CSGTTGGNEQYF. DNA of the CDR3: TGCAGCGGGACCACAGGGGGTAACGAGCAGTACTTC.

Only a few counts were recorded for this clonotype. J is TRBJ2-7 and V is TRBV12-3 or TRBV12-4, with 8 bases that match TRBD2. The CDR3 is 14 residues long. Trimming cost V 8 bases and J 0 bases; bases outside gene matches: 6. CDR3 DNA: TGTGCCAGCTCTGAGACTAGCGCCTCCTACGAGCAGTACTTC. It encodes CASSETSASYEQYF.

This clonotype was counted many times. V is TRBV7-3 and J is TRBJ1-4, with TRBD1 identical over 10 bases. Germline lookup yields CDR1 SGHTA and CDR2 FQGTGA. The CDR3 runs to 13 residues. V lost 4 bases to trimming and J lost 7 bases; unmatched junction nucleotides: 0. CDR3: CASSWDRGEKLFF. DNA of the CDR3: TGTGCCAGCAGCTGGGACAGGGGTGAAAAACTGTTTTTT.

This clonotype came up many times. The rearrangement links TRBV25-1 to TRBJ2-1; no clear D. Germline lookup yields CDR1 MGHDK and CDR2 SYGVNS. The CDR3 sequence is 17 residues long. The V end lost 1 base, the J end lost 4 bases, and 17 bases lay between the germline ends. CDR3: CASSESGVSAKYNEQFF. In nucleotides, the CDR3 is TGTGCCAGCAGTGAATCTGGGGTGTCCGCCAAATACAATGAGCAGTTCTTC.

This rearrangement joins TRBV7-6 to TRBJ1-1; maybe TRBD1 (5 bases). The germline gives CDR1 SGHVS, CDR2 FNYEAQ. Trimming removed 5 bases at V and 1 base at J, with 14 bases between. The CDR3 consists of 15 residues. The CDR3 sequence is CASSPFGGGNTEAFF. CDR3 nucleotide sequence: TGTGCCAGCAGCCCGTTCGGGGGGGGGAACACTGAAGCTTTCTTT.

Note on this clonotype: Compared with germline, one end of the junction differs, possibly owing to a read error. This sequence joins TRBV27 and TRBJ2-1, with TRBD1 as a possible D gene (5 bases). CDR1 is MNHEY and CDR2 is SMNVEV in the germline V gene (reference sequence). The CDR3 runs 14 residues. The CDR3 region has the DNA TGTGCCGGCAGCTTAAGGGATGGGGCGTATGAGCAGTTCTTC. This gives the protein CAGSLRDGAYEQFF.

This clonotype was counted at least ten times. The gene calls are TRBV5-1 and TRBJ2-2; D is perhaps TRBD1 (6 bases). Germline CDR1 reads SGHRS; CDR2 reads YFSETQ. The V end lost 0 bases, the J end lost 4 bases, and 13 bases lay between the germline ends. The CDR3 has 16 residues. CDR3: CASSLVGGKGTGELFF. CDR3 sequence (DNA): TGCGCCAGCAGCTTGGTAGGGGGAAAAGGCACCGGGGAGCTGTTTTTT.

This clonotype was counted at least ten times. This sequence joins TRBV5-1 and TRBJ2-3; the D is unclear. The CDR3 covers 13 residues. V lost 3 bases and J lost 2, with 7 bases in between. In germline, CDR1 is SGHRS, CDR2 YFSETQ. For the CDR3, the DNA is TGCGCCAGCAGCTCGTCGAACACAGATACGCAGTATTTT. This sequence encodes CASSSSNTDTQYF.

V usage is TRBV6-1 and J usage is TRBJ1-6; TRBD1 matches at 7 bases. Germline V gene data show CDR1 as MNHNS and CDR2 as SASEGT. The CDR3 covers 15 residues. The trim removed 4 bases at V and 6 bases at J, leaving 6 bases unmatched. In DNA form, the CDR3 reads TGTGCCAGCAGTGCATACAGGGGTACTAATTCACCCCTCCACTTT. This translates into CASSAYRGTNSPLHF.

This clonotype came up many times. The chain has TRBV7-6 and TRBJ2-5; D gene uncertain. CDR3 length: 13 residues. Per the germline V gene, CDR1 is SGHVS and CDR2 is FNYEAQ. V dropped 3 bases and J dropped 5 bases, with 10 bases sitting between them. CDR3 DNA: TGTGCCAGCAGCTTTAGCCCATCGGAGACCCAGTACTTC. Protein sequence: CASSFSPSETQYF.

This clonotype was observed many times. This sequence joins TRBV20-1 and TRBJ2-5, with D unclear. The ends were cut back, 2 bases at V and 7 bases at J, with 11 bases in the middle. There are 12 residues in the CDR3. In germline, CDR1 is DFQATT, CDR2 SNEGSKA (reference sequence). CDR3 sequence (DNA): TGCAGTGCTAGAACAACAGCCGGGACCCAGTACTTC. This encodes CSARTTAGTQYF.

This clonotype was seen many times. The chain uses TRBV24-1 and TRBJ2-3, with 9 positions matching TRBD1. Germline V CDR1 and CDR2: KGHDR, SFDVKD. V shed 3 bases, J shed 4 bases, and the junction held 4 bases outside the gene matches. This CDR3 has 15 amino acids. The chain's CDR3 is CATSDTGGPADTQYF. CDR3 nucleotides: TGTGCCACCAGTGATACAGGGGGCCCCGCAGATACGCAGTATTTT.

This clonotype occurred many times. The J gene is TRBJ2-7, the V gene TRBV20-1; no reliable D call. Between the trimmed V and J ends, which lost 2 bases and 1 base, there was a span of 9 bases. CDR3 length: 13 residues. In germline, CDR1 is DFQATT, CDR2 SNEGSKA (reference sequence). CDR3 protein: CSARRVKSYEQYF. The CDR3 region has the DNA TGCAGTGCTAGAAGGGTTAAATCCTACGAGCAGTACTTC.